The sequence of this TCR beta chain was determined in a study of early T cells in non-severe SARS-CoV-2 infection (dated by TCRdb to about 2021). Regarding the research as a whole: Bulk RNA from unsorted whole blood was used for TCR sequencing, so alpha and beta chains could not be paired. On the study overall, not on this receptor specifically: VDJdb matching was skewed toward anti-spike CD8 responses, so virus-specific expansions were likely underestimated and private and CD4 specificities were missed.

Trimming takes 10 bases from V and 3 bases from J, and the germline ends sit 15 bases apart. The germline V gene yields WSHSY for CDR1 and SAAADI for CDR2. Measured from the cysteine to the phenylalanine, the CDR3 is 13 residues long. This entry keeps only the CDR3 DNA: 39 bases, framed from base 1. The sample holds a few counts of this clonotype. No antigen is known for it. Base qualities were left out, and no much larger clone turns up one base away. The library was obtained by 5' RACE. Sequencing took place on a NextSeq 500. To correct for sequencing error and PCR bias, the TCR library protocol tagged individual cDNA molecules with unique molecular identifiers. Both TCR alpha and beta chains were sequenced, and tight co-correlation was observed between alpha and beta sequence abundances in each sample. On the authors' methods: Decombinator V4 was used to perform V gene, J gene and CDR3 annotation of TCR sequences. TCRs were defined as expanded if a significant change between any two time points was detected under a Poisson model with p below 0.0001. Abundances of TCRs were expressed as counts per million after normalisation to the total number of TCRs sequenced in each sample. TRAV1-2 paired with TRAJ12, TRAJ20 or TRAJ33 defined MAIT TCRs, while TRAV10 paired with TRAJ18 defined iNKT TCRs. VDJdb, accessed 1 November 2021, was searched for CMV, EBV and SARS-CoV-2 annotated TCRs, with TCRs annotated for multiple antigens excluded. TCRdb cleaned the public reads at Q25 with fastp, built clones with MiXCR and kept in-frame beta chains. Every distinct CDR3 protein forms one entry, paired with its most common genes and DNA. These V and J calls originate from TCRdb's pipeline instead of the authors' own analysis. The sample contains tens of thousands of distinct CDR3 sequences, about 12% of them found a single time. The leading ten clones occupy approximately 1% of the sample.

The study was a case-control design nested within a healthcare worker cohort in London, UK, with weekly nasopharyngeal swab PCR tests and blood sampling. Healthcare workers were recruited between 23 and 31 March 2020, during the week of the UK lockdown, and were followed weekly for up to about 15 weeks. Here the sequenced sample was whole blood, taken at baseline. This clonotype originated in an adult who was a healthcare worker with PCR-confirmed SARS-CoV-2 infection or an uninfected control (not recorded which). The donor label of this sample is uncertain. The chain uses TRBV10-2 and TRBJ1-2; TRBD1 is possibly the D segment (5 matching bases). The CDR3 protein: CAITRGRHYGYTF. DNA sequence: TGCGCCATCACCCGGGGCCGGCACTATGGCTACACCTTC.